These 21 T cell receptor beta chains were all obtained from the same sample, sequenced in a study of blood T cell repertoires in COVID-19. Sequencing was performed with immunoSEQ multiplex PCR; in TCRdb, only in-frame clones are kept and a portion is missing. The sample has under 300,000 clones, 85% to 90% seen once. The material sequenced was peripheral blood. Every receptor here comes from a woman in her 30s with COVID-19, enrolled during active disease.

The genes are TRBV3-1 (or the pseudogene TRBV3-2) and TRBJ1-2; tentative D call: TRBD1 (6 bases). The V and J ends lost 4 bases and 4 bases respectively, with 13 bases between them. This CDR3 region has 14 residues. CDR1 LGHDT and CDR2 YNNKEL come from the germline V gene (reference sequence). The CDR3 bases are TGTGCCAGCAGCCGCCAGACAGGTTTCTATGGCTACACCTTC. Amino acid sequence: CASSRQTGFYGYTF.

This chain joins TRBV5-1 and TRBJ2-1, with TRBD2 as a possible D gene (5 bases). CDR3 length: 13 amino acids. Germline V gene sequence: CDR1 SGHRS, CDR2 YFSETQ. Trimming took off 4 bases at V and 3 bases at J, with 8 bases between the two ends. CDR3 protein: CASSGENYNEQFF. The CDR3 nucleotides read TGCGCCAGCAGCGGGGAGAACTACAATGAGCAGTTCTTC.

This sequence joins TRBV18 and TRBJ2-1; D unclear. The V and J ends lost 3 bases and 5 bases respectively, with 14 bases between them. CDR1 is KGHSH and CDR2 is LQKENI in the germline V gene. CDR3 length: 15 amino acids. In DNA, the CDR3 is TGTGCCAGCTCACCGTCCTATTTATTGGACAATGAGCAGTTCTTC. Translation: CASSPSYLLDNEQFF.

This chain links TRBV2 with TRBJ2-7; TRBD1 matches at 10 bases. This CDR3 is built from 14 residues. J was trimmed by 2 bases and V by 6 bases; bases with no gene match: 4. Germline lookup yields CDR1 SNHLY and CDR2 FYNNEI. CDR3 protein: CASRSGTGAYEQYF. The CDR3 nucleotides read TGTGCCAGCAGGTCCGGGACAGGGGCCTACGAGCAGTACTTC.

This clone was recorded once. The CDR3 DNA is TGTGCCAGCAGCTTTGGCAGGGGGGACGAGCAGTACTTC. As protein: CASSFGRGDEQYF. This chain links TRBV5-6 with TRBJ2-7; TRBD1 is a possible D gene (7 bases). Germline CDR1 reads SGHDT; CDR2 reads YYEEEE. Between the trimmed V and J ends, which lost 2 bases and 5 bases, there was a span of 11 bases. The CDR3 extends over 13 amino acids. Variable domain in full (rest from reference TRBV5-6 and TRBJ2-7): DAGVTQSPTHLIKTRGQQVTLRCSPKSGHDTVSWYQQALGQGPQFIFQYYEEEERQRGNFPDRFSGHQFPNYSSELNVNALLLGDSALYLCASSFGRGDEQYFGPGTRLTVT.

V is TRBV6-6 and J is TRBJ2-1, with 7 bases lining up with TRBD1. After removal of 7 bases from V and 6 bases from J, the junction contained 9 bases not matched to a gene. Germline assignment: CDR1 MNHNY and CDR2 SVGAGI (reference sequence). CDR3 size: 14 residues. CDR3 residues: CASTPRGYINEQFF. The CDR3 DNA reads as TGTGCCAGCACACCCAGGGGGTATATCAATGAGCAGTTCTTC.

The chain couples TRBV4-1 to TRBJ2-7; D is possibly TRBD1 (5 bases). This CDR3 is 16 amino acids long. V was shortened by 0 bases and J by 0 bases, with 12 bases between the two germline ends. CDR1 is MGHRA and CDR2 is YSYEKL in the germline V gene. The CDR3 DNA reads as TGCGCCAGCAGCCAAGATAGGGGAATTACCTCCTACGAGCAGTACTTC. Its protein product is CASSQDRGITSYEQYF.

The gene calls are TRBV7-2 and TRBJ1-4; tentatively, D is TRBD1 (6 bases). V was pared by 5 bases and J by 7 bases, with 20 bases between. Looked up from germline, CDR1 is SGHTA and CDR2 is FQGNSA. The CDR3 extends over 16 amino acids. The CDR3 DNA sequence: TGTGCCAGCAGCCCACCGGCGGTGGGGGCACTTGAAAAACTGTTTTTT. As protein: CASSPPAVGALEKLFF. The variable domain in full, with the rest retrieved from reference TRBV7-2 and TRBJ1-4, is GAGVSQSPSNKVTEKGKDVELRCDPISGHTALYWYRQSLGQGLEFLIYFQGNSAPDKSGLPSDRFSAERTGGSVSTLTIQRTQQEDSAVYLCASSPPAVGALEKLFFGSGTQLSVL.

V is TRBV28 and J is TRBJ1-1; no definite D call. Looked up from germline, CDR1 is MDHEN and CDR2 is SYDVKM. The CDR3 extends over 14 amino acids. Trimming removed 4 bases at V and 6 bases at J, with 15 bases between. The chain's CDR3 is CASSSPQVAAEAFF. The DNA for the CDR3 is TGTGCCAGCAGTTCCCCACAAGTGGCCGCTGAAGCTTTCTTT.

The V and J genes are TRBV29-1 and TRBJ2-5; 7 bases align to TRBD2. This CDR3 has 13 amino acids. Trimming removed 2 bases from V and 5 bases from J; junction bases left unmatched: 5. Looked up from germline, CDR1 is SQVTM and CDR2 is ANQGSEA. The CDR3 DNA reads TGCAGCGTTGAAATAGGACTAGTCGAGACCCAGTACTTC. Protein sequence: CSVEIGLVETQYF. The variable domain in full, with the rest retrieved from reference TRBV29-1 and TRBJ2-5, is SAVISQKPSRDICQRGTSLTIQCQVDSQVTMMFWYRQQPGQSLTLIATANQGSEATYESGFVIDKFPISRPNLTFSTLTVSNMSPEDSSIYLCSVEIGLVETQYFGPGTRLLVL.

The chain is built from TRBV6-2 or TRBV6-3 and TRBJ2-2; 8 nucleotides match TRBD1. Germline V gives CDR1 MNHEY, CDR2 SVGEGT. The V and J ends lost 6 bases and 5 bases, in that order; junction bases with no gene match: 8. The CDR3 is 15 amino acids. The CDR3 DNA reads TGTGCCAGCAGCCATTTTCGGACAGGGACCGGGGAGCTGTTTTTT. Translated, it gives CASSHFRTGTGELFF.

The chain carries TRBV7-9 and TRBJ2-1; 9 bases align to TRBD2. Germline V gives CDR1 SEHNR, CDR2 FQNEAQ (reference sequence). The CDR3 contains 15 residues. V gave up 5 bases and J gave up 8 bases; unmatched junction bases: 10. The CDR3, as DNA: TGTGCCAGCAGCATTCCGGGACTAGCAAGCGATGAGCAGTTCTTC. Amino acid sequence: CASSIPGLASDEQFF.

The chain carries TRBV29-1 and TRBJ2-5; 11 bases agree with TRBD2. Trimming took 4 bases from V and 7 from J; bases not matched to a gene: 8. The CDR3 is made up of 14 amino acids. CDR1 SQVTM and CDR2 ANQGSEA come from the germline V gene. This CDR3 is CSVGISGGAGTQYF. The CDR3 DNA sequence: TGCAGCGTTGGGATTAGCGGGGGGGCAGGGACCCAGTACTTC.

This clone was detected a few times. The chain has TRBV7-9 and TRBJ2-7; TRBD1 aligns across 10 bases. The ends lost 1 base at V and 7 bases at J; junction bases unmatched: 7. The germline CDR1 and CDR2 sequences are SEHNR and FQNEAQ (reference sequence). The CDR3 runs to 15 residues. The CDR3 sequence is CASSLELDRGREQYF. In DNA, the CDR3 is TGTGCCAGCAGCTTAGAACTGGACAGGGGGAGAGAGCAGTACTTC. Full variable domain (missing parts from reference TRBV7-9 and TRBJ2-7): DTGVSQNPRHKITKRGQNVTFRCDPISEHNRLYWYRQTLGQGPEFLTYFQNEAQLEKSRLLSDRFSAERPKGSFSTLEIQRTEQGDSAMYLCASSLELDRGREQYFGPGTRLTVT.

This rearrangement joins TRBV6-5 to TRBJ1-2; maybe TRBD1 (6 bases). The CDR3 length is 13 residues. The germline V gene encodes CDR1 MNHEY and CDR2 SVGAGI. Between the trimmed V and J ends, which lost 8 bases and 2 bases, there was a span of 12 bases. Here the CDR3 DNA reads TGTGCCAGCCGCCCACAGGGAAACTATGGCTACACCTTC. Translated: CASRPQGNYGYTF.

CDR3 sequence (DNA): TGTGCCAGCAGCTCAAGACAGGCTAATCAGCCCCAGCATTTT. Translated: CASSSRQANQPQHF. V is TRBV7-9 and J is TRBJ1-5, with D perhaps matching TRBD1 (6 bases). Trimming left V 4 bases short and J 4 bases short, with 11 bases between. This CDR3 spans 14 amino acids. CDR1 is SEHNR and CDR2 is FQNEAQ in the germline V gene (reference sequence). Full variable domain (outside the CDR3, taken from reference TRBV7-9 and TRBJ1-5): DTGVSQNPRHKITKRGQNVTFRCDPISEHNRLYWYRQTLGQGPEFLTYFQNEAQLEKSRLLSDRFSAERPKGSFSTLEIQRTEQGDSAMYLCASSSRQANQPQHFGDGTRLSIL.

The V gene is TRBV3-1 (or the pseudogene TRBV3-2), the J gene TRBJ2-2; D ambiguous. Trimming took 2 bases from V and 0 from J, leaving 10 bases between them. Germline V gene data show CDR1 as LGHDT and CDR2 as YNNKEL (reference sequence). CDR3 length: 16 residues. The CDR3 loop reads CASSQRGSSNTGELFF. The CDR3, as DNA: TGTGCCAGCAGCCAAAGAGGTTCCTCGAACACCGGGGAGCTGTTTTTT.

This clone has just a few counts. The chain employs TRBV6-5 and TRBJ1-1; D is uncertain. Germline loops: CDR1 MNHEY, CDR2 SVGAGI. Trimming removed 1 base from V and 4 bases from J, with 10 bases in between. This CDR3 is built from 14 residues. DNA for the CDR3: TGTGCCAGCAGTTACTACCTCGGGAGCACTGAAGCTTTCTTT. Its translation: CASSYYLGSTEAFF.

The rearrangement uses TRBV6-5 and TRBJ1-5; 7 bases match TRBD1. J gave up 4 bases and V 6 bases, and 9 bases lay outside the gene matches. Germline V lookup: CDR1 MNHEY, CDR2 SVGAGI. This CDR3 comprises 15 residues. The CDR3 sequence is CASSGGTARNQPQHF. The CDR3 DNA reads TGTGCCAGCAGCGGAGGGACAGCCCGAAATCAGCCCCAGCATTTT.

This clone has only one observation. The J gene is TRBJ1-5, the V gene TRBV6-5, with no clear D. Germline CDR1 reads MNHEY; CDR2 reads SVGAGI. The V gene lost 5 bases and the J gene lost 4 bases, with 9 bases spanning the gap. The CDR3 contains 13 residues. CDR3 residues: CASSIVENQPQHF. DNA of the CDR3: TGTGCCAGCAGTATAGTAGAAAATCAGCCCCAGCATTTT.

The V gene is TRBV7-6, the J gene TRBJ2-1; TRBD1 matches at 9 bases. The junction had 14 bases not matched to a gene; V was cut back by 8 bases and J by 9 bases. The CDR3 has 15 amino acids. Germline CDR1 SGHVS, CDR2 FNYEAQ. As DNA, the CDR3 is TGTGCCAGCGGAACCCCGGGACAGGGAATTGGTGAGCAGTTCTTC. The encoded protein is CASGTPGQGIGEQFF.